This TCR beta chain was documented in a study of blood T cell repertoires in COVID-19. About the study: Both acute and convalescent COVID-19 samples were obtained from the United States, Italy and Spain. From T cells, B-cell-depleted T cells, or PBMCs came the material, which was cDNA or gDNA.

The V and J ends lost 5 bases and 8 bases respectively, with 21 bases between them. This CDR3 has 15 residues. The germline CDR1 and CDR2 sequences are SNHLY and FYNNEI. Per the original data handling: Amplification from reference gene primers served as the basis for estimated nucleated cell counts. Only in-frame clones appear in the TCRdb table, and some are missing; sequencing was by immunoSEQ multiplex PCR. Clonal size and the V and J genes are those of that table, whereas D and trimming came from the DNA. The table records around 160,000 clones, 80% to 90% of them present only once. Sequenced input: peripheral blood. This clonotype originated in a woman older than 75 with acute or convalescent COVID-19. The chain carries TRBV2 and TRBJ1-2; the D gene is possibly TRBD1 (6 bases). The CDR3 reads CASSLTPPGQGGYTF. The DNA of the CDR3 is TGTGCCAGCAGTTTAACCCCCCCGGGCCAGGGGGGCTACACCTTC. The entire variable domain, with the rest obtained from reference TRBV2 and TRBJ1-2, is as follows: EPEVTQTPSHQVTQMGQEVILRCVPISNHLYFYWYRQILGQKVEFLVSFYNNEISEKSEIFDDQFSVERPDGSNFTLKIRSTKLEDSAMYFCASSLTPPGQGGYTFGSGTRLTVV.